This is a list of T cell receptor beta chains from one sample in a study of T cell repertoires in cytomegalovirus infection. No cognate antigen is known for these TCRs. TCRdb re-called the reads through MiXCR, storing one row per CDR3 protein. In the table there are fewer than 1,000,000 distinct CDR3 sequences, 30% to 40% of which are singletons. Sequenced material: cultured CD8+ T cells from PBMCs, taken from culture after CMV antigen stimulation. The receptors derive from a human donor in good health (CMV status not recorded). Some clones in this sample may be carry-over from other donors' samples. The CDR3 runs from the conserved cysteine through the conserved F or W. Each record gives: V gene, J gene, D gene, CDR3 length, clone size, CDR3 protein, CDR3 DNA. D genes are given only for firm matches. The size entry is marked missing in some rows and otherwise reads once, few, many or a size class.

V: TRBV3-1; J: TRBJ2-5; D: NA; length: 15; size: few; CDR3: CASSQEDRLWETQYF; DNA: TGTGCCAGCAGCCAAGAGGACCGGTTATGGGAGACCCAGTACTTC
V: TRBV7-6; J: TRBJ2-6; D: NA; length: 17; size: many; CDR3: CASSLVDGSSGANVLTF; DNA: TGTGCCAGCAGCTTAGTTGACGGGAGCTCTGGGGCCAACGTCCTGACTTTC
V: TRBV12-3/TRBV12-4; J: TRBJ2-3; D: TRBD2; length: 18; size: few; CDR3: CASSPFGGLAGAGDTQYF; DNA: TGTGCCAGCAGTCCTTTTGGGGGTCTAGCGGGGGCAGGAGATACGCAGTATTTT
V: TRBV24-1; J: TRBJ1-5; D: NA; length: 14; size: few; CDR3: CATSVAGTNQPQHF; DNA: TGTGCCACCAGTGTCGCCGGGACCAATCAGCCCCAGCATTTT
V: TRBV4-2; J: TRBJ1-5; D: NA; length: 15; size: few; CDR3: CASSQAAGQNQPQHF; DNA: TGTGCCAGCAGCCAAGCGGCTGGACAGAATCAGCCCCAGCATTTT
V: TRBV11-2; J: TRBJ2-2; D: NA; length: 14; size: NA; CDR3: CASTGRGNTGELFF; DNA: TGTGCCAGCACCGGCAGGGGGAACACCGGGGAGCTGTTTTTT
V: TRBV15; J: TRBJ2-7; D: TRBD1; length: 15; size: NA; CDR3: CATSRLGQGANEQYF; DNA: TGTGCCACCAGCAGACTTGGACAGGGGGCGAACGAGCAGTACTTC
V: TRBV5-1; J: TRBJ2-7; D: TRBD1; length: 15; size: NA; CDR3: CASSPRQGSSYEQYF; DNA: TGCGCCAGCAGCCCTAGACAGGGATCCTCCTACGAGCAGTACTTC
V: TRBV11-3; J: TRBJ2-1; D: NA; length: 13; size: once; CDR3: CASSLDLSNEQFF; DNA: TGTGCCAGCAGCTTAGACCTGTCGAATGAACAGTTCTTC
V: TRBV7-9; J: TRBJ1-6; D: TRBD1; length: 15; size: NA; CDR3: CASSSRDRFNSPLHF; DNA: TGTGCCAGCAGCTCACGGGACAGATTTAATTCACCCCTCCACTTT
V: TRBV7-7; J: TRBJ2-1; D: TRBD2; length: 16; size: few; CDR3: CASSLKLAGGHNEQFF; DNA: TGTGCTAGCAGCTTAAAACTAGCGGGGGGCCACAATGAGCAGTTCTTC
V: TRBV4-1; J: TRBJ2-3; D: NA; length: 16; size: NA; CDR3: CASSQEGSAYTDTQYF; DNA: TGCGCCAGCAGCCAAGAAGGGTCGGCCTACACAGATACGCAGTATTTT
V: TRBV7-8; J: TRBJ2-1; D: TRBD2; length: 16; size: NA; CDR3: CASSLGGLAGGYEQFF; DNA: TGTGCCAGCAGCTTAGGGGGACTAGCGGGGGGCTATGAGCAGTTCTTC
V: TRBV4-3; J: TRBJ2-2; D: NA; length: 15; size: NA; CDR3: CASSLRMGLDGELFF; DNA: TGCGCCAGCAGCCTCAGAATGGGGTTAGACGGGGAGCTGTTTTTT
V: TRBV12-3/TRBV12-4; J: TRBJ2-5; D: TRBD1; length: 12; size: many; CDR3: CASSRTGETQYF; DNA: TGTGCCAGCAGTCGGACAGGGGAGACCCAGTACTTC
V: TRBV6-5; J: TRBJ1-1; D: NA; length: 15; size: NA; CDR3: CASSYSHTENTEAFF; DNA: TGTGCCAGCAGTTACTCGCATACGGAGAACACTGAAGCTTTCTTT
V: TRBV6-2/TRBV6-3; J: TRBJ2-3; D: NA; length: 15; size: few; CDR3: CASSYNGNGADTQYF; DNA: TGTGCCAGCAGTTACAACGGAAACGGCGCAGATACGCAGTATTTT
V: TRBV6-1; J: TRBJ2-2; D: NA; length: 17; size: NA; CDR3: CASSETFLGRASGELFF; DNA: TGTGCCAGCAGTGAAACCTTTTTGGGCAGGGCGAGCGGGGAGCTGTTTTTT
V: TRBV4-1; J: TRBJ2-7; D: TRBD2; length: 15; size: few; CDR3: CASSQVSSGGDEQYF; DNA: TGCGCCAGCAGCCAAGTATCTAGCGGGGGCGACGAGCAGTACTTC
V: TRBV19; J: TRBJ1-5; D: TRBD1; length: 13; size: NA; CDR3: CASETGGIQPQHF; DNA: TGTGCCAGCGAGACAGGGGGCATTCAGCCCCAGCATTTT
V: TRBV2; J: TRBJ2-1; D: NA; length: 14; size: NA; CDR3: CASRTDRGYNEQFF; DNA: TGTGCCAGCAGGACGGACCGGGGGTACAATGAGCAGTTCTTC
V: TRBV6-2/TRBV6-3; J: TRBJ2-6; D: NA; length: 19; size: NA; CDR3: CASSYSIRTDSSGANVLTF; DNA: TGTGCCAGCAGTTACTCGATAAGGACAGATAGCTCTGGGGCCAACGTCCTGACTTTC
V: TRBV12-5; J: TRBJ1-1; D: TRBD1; length: 14; size: many; CDR3: CASGGTGENTEAFF; DNA: TGTGCTAGTGGTGGGACAGGGGAGAACACTGAAGCTTTCTTT
V: TRBV7-3; J: TRBJ1-1; D: NA; length: 16; size: many; CDR3: CASSLAGRGARTEAFF; DNA: TGTGCCAGCAGCTTAGCTGGGCGGGGGGCGAGGACTGAAGCTTTCTTT
V: TRBV20-1; J: TRBJ2-3; D: TRBD2; length: 19; size: NA; CDR3: CSARDQTSGGRRSTDTQYF; DNA: TGCAGTGCTAGAGACCAGACTAGCGGGGGCCGGCGAAGCACAGATACGCAGTATTTT
V: TRBV7-6; J: TRBJ2-3; D: NA; length: 15; size: many; CDR3: CASSFTFSEVDTQYF; DNA: TGTGCCAGCAGCTTCACTTTTAGCGAGGTCGATACGCAGTATTTT
V: TRBV7-9; J: TRBJ2-6; D: TRBD1; length: 22; size: NA; CDR3: CASSLGHAGQGASYSGANVLTF; DNA: TGTGCCAGCAGCTTAGGACATGCCGGACAGGGGGCGTCCTACTCTGGGGCCAACGTCCTGACTTTC
V: TRBV19; J: TRBJ2-3; D: NA; length: 15; size: NA; CDR3: CASSGALRSTDTQYF; DNA: TGTGCCAGTAGTGGGGCCTTGAGAAGCACAGATACGCAGTATTTT
V: TRBV9; J: TRBJ2-1; D: TRBD2; length: 15; size: few; CDR3: CASSALAGVVNEQFF; DNA: TGTGCCAGCAGCGCATTAGCGGGGGTGGTCAATGAGCAGTTCTTC
V: TRBV2; J: TRBJ1-4; D: NA; length: 8; size: NA; CDR3: CASGGLFF; DNA: TGTGCCAGCGGGGGACTGTTTTTT
V: TRBV6-2/TRBV6-3; J: TRBJ2-3; D: NA; length: 14; size: NA; CDR3: CVSSLIGSTDTQYF; DNA: TGTGTCAGCAGCCTTATCGGCAGCACAGATACGCAGTATTTT
V: TRBV19; J: TRBJ2-1; D: NA; length: 12; size: NA; CDR3: CASSILWSEQFF; DNA: TGTGCCAGTAGTATTTTGTGGTCTGAGCAGTTCTTC
V: TRBV6-5; J: TRBJ1-1; D: NA; length: 15; size: few; CDR3: CASSYSNRYGEVAFF; DNA: TGTGCCAGCAGTTACTCGAACCGCTACGGGGAGGTAGCTTTCTTT
V: TRBV7-8; J: TRBJ2-1; D: NA; length: 13; size: many; CDR3: CASSPLGHNEQFF; DNA: TGTGCCAGCAGCCCCCTCGGCCACAATGAGCAGTTCTTC
V: TRBV6-6; J: TRBJ1-3; D: NA; length: 19; size: few; CDR3: CASRPSYDRLSLSGNTIYF; DNA: TGTGCCAGCAGACCTTCCTATGACAGACTGTCTCTCTCTGGAAACACCATATATTTT
V: TRBV7-2; J: TRBJ1-2; D: NA; length: 16; size: few; CDR3: CASSSGPYRDPYGYTF; DNA: TGTGCCAGCAGCTCAGGACCCTACAGGGACCCCTATGGCTACACCTTC
V: TRBV6-5; J: TRBJ2-2; D: NA; length: 14; size: few; CDR3: CASSYAGAAGELFF; DNA: TGTGCCAGCAGTTACGCCGGGGCAGCCGGGGAGCTGTTTTTT
V: TRBV19; J: TRBJ2-1; D: TRBD1; length: 14; size: NA; CDR3: CASTDRGPYNEQFF; DNA: TGTGCCAGCACGGACAGGGGGCCCTACAATGAGCAGTTCTTC
V: TRBV9; J: TRBJ1-2; D: NA; length: 14; size: NA; CDR3: CASSGTGPRYGYTF; DNA: TGTGCCAGCAGCGGAACCGGGCCCCGGTATGGCTACACCTTC
V: TRBV19; J: TRBJ2-7; D: NA; length: 15; size: NA; CDR3: CASSITGNGAYEQYF; DNA: TGTGCCAGTAGTATTACAGGGAATGGGGCCTACGAGCAGTACTTC
V: TRBV4-2; J: TRBJ2-2; D: NA; length: 14; size: NA; CDR3: CASSQDPLTGELFF; DNA: TGTGCCAGCAGCCAAGATCCGCTCACCGGGGAGCTGTTTTTT
V: TRBV7-9; J: TRBJ2-1; D: TRBD2; length: 16; size: many; CDR3: CASRQASGGLYNEQFF; DNA: TGTGCCAGCAGGCAAGCTAGCGGTGGGCTCTACAATGAGCAGTTCTTC
V: TRBV11-2; J: TRBJ2-3; D: TRBD1; length: 16; size: NA; CDR3: CASTRRGGQWTDTQYF; DNA: TGTGCCAGCACGCGCCGTGGGGGACAGTGGACAGATACGCAGTATTTT
V: TRBV6-2/TRBV6-3; J: TRBJ2-1; D: TRBD2; length: 19; size: few; CDR3: CASSPLVAGGLRPYNEQFF; DNA: TGTGCCAGCAGTCCCCTGGTAGCGGGGGGGCTGAGGCCCTACAATGAGCAGTTCTTC
V: TRBV7-6; J: TRBJ2-7; D: NA; length: 12; size: few; CDR3: CASSLQDHEQYF; DNA: TGTGCCAGCAGCTTACAGGACCACGAGCAGTACTTC
V: TRBV6-1; J: TRBJ2-3; D: NA; length: 14; size: many; CDR3: CASSPQTSTDTQYF; DNA: TGTGCCAGCAGTCCCCAGACTAGCACAGATACGCAGTATTTT
V: TRBV27; J: TRBJ2-7; D: NA; length: 14; size: few; CDR3: CASSLSRGSHEQYF; DNA: TGTGCCAGCAGTTTATCAAGGGGCTCCCACGAGCAGTACTTC
V: TRBV10-3; J: TRBJ1-2; D: NA; length: 16; size: once; CDR3: CAISELHWQGNYGYTF; DNA: TGTGCCATCAGTGAGCTTCATTGGCAGGGGAACTATGGCTACACCTTC
V: TRBV25-1; J: TRBJ1-4; D: TRBD1; length: 19; size: few; CDR3: CASSESWTGEFATNEKLFF; DNA: TGTGCCAGCAGTGAATCCTGGACAGGAGAATTTGCAACTAATGAAAAACTGTTTTTT
V: TRBV19; J: TRBJ1-2; D: TRBD1; length: 15; size: NA; CDR3: CASSPWDRAPQGYTF; DNA: TGTGCCAGTAGTCCCTGGGACAGGGCCCCTCAGGGCTACACCTTC
V: TRBV7-8; J: TRBJ1-2; D: TRBD1; length: 15; size: many; CDR3: CASSQSRGPGRGYTF; DNA: TGTGCCAGCAGCCAAAGCAGGGGGCCGGGTCGGGGCTACACCTTC
V: TRBV27; J: TRBJ1-2; D: NA; length: 15; size: few; CDR3: CASSWGAQGNYGYTF; DNA: TGTGCCAGCAGCTGGGGGGCCCAGGGTAACTATGGCTACACCTTC
V: TRBV29-1; J: TRBJ2-1; D: NA; length: 16; size: NA; CDR3: CSVEDLEGTPYNEQFF; DNA: TGCAGCGTTGAAGATCTTGAGGGGACCCCTTACAATGAGCAGTTCTTC
V: TRBV2; J: TRBJ1-2; D: NA; length: 14; size: NA; CDR3: CASIGHRSDVGYTF; DNA: TGTGCCAGCATCGGCCACCGGTCCGACGTTGGCTACACCTTC